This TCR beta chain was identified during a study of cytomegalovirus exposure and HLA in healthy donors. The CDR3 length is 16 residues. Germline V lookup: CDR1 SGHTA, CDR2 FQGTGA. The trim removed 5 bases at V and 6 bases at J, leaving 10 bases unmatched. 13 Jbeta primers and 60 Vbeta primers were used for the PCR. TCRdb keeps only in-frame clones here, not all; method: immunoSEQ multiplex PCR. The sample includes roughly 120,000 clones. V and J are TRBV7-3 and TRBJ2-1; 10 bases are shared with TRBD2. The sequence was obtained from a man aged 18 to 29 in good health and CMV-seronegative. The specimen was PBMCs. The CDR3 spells CASSLAGDPRGNEQFF. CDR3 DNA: TGTGCCAGCAGCCTAGCGGGGGACCCCCGGGGCAATGAGCAGTTCTTC.